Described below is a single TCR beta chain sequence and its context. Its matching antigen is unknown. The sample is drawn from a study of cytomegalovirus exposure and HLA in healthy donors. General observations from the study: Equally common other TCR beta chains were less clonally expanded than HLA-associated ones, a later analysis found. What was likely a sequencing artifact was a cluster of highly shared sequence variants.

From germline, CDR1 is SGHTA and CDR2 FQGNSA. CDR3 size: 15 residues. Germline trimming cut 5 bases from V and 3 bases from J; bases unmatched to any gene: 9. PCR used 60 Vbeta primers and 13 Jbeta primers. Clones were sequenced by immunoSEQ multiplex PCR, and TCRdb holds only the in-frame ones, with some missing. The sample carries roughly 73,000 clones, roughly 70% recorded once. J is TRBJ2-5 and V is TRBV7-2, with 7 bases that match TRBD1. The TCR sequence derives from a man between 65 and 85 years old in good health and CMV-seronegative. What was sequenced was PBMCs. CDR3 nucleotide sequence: TGTGCCAGCAGCCCCCAAAGAGGACAGGAAGAGACCCAGTACTTC. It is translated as CASSPQRGQEETQYF. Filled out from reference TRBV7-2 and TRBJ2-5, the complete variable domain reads GAGVSQSPSNKVTEKGKDVELRCDPISGHTALYWYRQSLGQGLEFLIYFQGNSAPDKSGLPSDRFSAERTGGSVSTLTIQRTQQEDSAVYLCASSPQRGQEETQYFGPGTRLLVL.